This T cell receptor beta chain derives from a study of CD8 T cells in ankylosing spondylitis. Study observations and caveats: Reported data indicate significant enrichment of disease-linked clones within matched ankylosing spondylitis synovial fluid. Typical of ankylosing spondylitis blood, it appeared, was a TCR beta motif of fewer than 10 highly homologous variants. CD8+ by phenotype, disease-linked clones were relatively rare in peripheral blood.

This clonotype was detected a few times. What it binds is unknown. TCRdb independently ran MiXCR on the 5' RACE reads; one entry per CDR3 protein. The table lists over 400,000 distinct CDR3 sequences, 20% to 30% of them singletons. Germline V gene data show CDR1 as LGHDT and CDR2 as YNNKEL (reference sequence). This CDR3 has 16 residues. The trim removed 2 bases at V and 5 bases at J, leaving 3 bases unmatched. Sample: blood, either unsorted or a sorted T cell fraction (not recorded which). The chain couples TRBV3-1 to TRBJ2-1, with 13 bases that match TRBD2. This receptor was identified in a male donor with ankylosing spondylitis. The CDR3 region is CASSQMGLAGHNEQFF. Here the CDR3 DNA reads TGTGCCAGCAGCCAAATGGGACTAGCGGGACACAATGAGCAGTTCTTC.